These 30 T cell receptor beta chains originate from one sample sequenced in a study of T cell responses to AZD1222 COVID-19 vaccine. Sequenced by immunoSEQ multiplex PCR; TCRdb stores in-frame clones only, minus some. The top ten hold roughly 2.5% of the sample, which has approximately 110,000 clones, 70% to 90% seen once. The specimen comprised peripheral blood, sampled 28 days after the second AZD1222 dose. Receptor source: an adult who received the AZD1222 COVID-19 vaccine.

Here the CDR3 reads CASSQDPQNNQPQHF. CDR3 DNA: TGCGCCAGCAGCCAAGATCCCCAAAACAATCAGCCCCAGCATTTT. The chain links TRBV4-1 to TRBJ1-5; D is uncertain. V was cut by 0 bases and J by 3 bases, with 9 bases left in between. CDR1 is MGHRA, CDR2 YSYEKL, per germline. The CDR3 has 15 amino acids.

The chain recombines TRBV28 with TRBJ2-5, with 9 bases identical to TRBD1. This CDR3 region has 15 residues. V was clipped by 6 bases and J by 4 bases; unmatched bases: 9. Germline assignment: CDR1 MDHEN and CDR2 SYDVKM. The CDR3 DNA follows: TGTGCCAGCAGGCCGCCGGGACAGGGAACAGAGACCCAGTACTTC. Its protein product is CASRPPGQGTETQYF.

J is TRBJ2-1 and V is TRBV7-3, with 11 positions matching TRBD2. The germline V gene encodes CDR1 SGHTA and CDR2 FQGTGA. V trimming: 4 bases; J trimming: 6 bases; junction bases outside the gene matches: 5. The CDR3 sequence is 15 residues long. The CDR3 sequence: CASSWTSGPFNEQFF. The DNA of the CDR3 is TGTGCCAGCAGCTGGACTAGCGGGCCATTCAATGAGCAGTTCTTC.

A single count supports this clone. The chain employs TRBV6-5 and TRBJ2-7, with a possible D match to TRBD2 (6 bases). The CDR3 loop spans 15 amino acids. CDR1 and CDR2 from the germline V gene are MNHEY and SVGAGI. V lost 3 bases, J lost 5 bases, and 17 bases lay in between. The CDR3 protein is CASSYSGRGVDEQYF. Written as DNA, the CDR3 is TGTGCCAGCAGTTATTCCGGGAGAGGGGTCGACGAGCAGTACTTC.

This clone occurred a few times. The chain recombines TRBV19 with TRBJ1-1; TRBD1 matches 7 bases. CDR1 and CDR2 (germline): LNHDA, SQIVND (reference sequence). CDR3 length: 13 residues. Trimming at V came to 10 bases and at J to 1 base, leaving 6 bases not matched to a gene. CDR3 region: CATYNRGNTEAFF. Here the CDR3 DNA reads TGTGCCACCTATAACAGGGGGAACACTGAAGCTTTCTTT.

This chain links TRBV7-3 with TRBJ1-1, with D unclear. The CDR3 is 13 residues long. Trimming cost V 5 bases and J 1 base, with 8 bases left between them. Germline V gene sequence: CDR1 SGHTA, CDR2 FQGTGA. This CDR3 is CASSNTRNTEAFF. CDR3 nucleotides: TGTGCCAGCAGCAATACGAGGAACACTGAAGCTTTCTTT.

This clone was counted a single time. The rearrangement joins TRBV19 to TRBJ1-2, with D perhaps TRBD1 (5 bases). The CDR3 extends over 12 amino acids. CDR1 is LNHDA, CDR2 SQIVND, per germline (reference sequence). Trimming removed 1 base at V and 14 bases at J, with 14 bases between. The CDR3 spells CASSIVPGPRTF. The CDR3 DNA reads TGTGCCAGTAGTATAGTTCCGGGACCCCGTACCTTC.

The chain employs TRBV20-1 and TRBJ1-4, with unresolved D. Germline V gene lookup returns CDR1 DFQATT and CDR2 SNEGSKA (reference sequence). The CDR3 runs 11 residues. CDR3 nucleotides: TGCGGGAGTTTCGGAGATGAAAAACTGTTTTTT. Its protein product is CGSFGDEKLFF.

The CDR3 region is CASSLDRLRAGEKLFF. Written as DNA, the CDR3 is TGTGCCAGCAGCCTGGATAGACTCAGGGCTGGTGAAAAACTGTTTTTT. The chain carries TRBV11-2 and TRBJ1-4, with D perhaps TRBD1 (5 bases). This CDR3 comprises 16 residues. Germline V lookup: CDR1 SGHAT, CDR2 FQNNGV. V lost 5 bases and J 7 bases, leaving 20 bases between the germline ends. The whole variable domain, filled in from reference TRBV11-2 and TRBJ1-4, reads EAGVAQSPRYKIIEKRQSVAFWCNPISGHATLYWYQQILGQGPKLLIQFQNNGVVDDSQLPKDRFSAERLKGVDSTLKIQPAKLEDSAVYLCASSLDRLRAGEKLFFGSGTQLSVL.

The V and J genes are TRBV6-2 or TRBV6-3 and TRBJ2-2; 14 bases map to TRBD2. Germline CDR1 reads MNHEY; CDR2 reads SVGEGT. The CDR3 has 17 residues. J was trimmed by 6 bases and V by 2 bases; bases with no gene match: 5. CDR3 nucleotides: TGTGCCAGCAGTTACCCACGACTAGCGGGAGGGTCCGGGGAGCTGTTTTTT. Residues: CASSYPRLAGGSGELFF.

This chain connects TRBV28 to TRBJ1-3, with 8 bases aligning to TRBD1. After removal of 4 bases from V and 3 bases from J, the junction contained 14 bases not matched to a gene. The V gene's germline CDR1 is MDHEN and CDR2 SYDVKM. The CDR3 contains 18 residues. For the CDR3, the DNA is TGTGCCAGCAGTTCAACCCTAAGCAGGGGGCCAGATGGAAACACCATATATTTT. This gives the protein CASSSTLSRGPDGNTIYF.

This clone was observed a few times. The rearrangement uses TRBV7-8 and TRBJ1-4, with 7 bases that match TRBD1. This CDR3 contains 14 residues. Per the germline V gene, CDR1 is SGHVS and CDR2 is FQNEAQ. Trimming cost V 5 bases and J 8 bases; bases outside gene matches: 8. The CDR3 region is CASSAQGNPEKLFF. CDR3 DNA sequence: TGTGCCAGCAGCGCACAGGGGAATCCGGAAAAACTGTTTTTT.

The chain recombines TRBV28 with TRBJ2-3; 9 bases fit TRBD1. Trimming at V came to 4 bases and at J to 3 bases, leaving 8 bases not matched to a gene. This CDR3 has 16 amino acids. Germline values: CDR1 MDHEN, CDR2 SYDVKM. The CDR3 bases are TGTGCCAGCAGTTCGGTGACGGGACAGGGTACAGATACGCAGTATTTT. Translating gives CASSSVTGQGTDTQYF.

The gene calls are TRBV7-5 and TRBJ2-5; the table assigns TRBD1, which was not confirmed against the DNA. TRBV7-5 is annotated as a pseudogene. The CDR3 length is 15 residues. The CDR3 coding sequence is TGTGCCAGAAGCCGTAGGGACAGGAGCCAAGAGACCCAGTACTTC. This sequence encodes CARSRRDRSQETQYF.

The rearrangement joins TRBV25-1 to TRBJ1-3; D gene ambiguous. The CDR3 spans 12 residues. The V gene's germline CDR1 is MGHDK and CDR2 SYGVNS. The V end was cut by 8 bases, the J end by 1 base, with 6 bases between. This chain's CDR3 is CASHSSGNTIYF. CDR3 DNA: TGTGCCAGCCACAGTTCTGGAAACACCATATATTTT.

This clone was seen a single time. V usage is TRBV5-6 and J usage is TRBJ2-7; 7 bases match TRBD1. Germline V gene data show CDR1 as SGHDT and CDR2 as YYEEEE. The V and J ends lost 6 bases and 3 bases, in that order; junction bases with no gene match: 9. The CDR3 spans 14 residues. The chain's CDR3 is CASTQGDRDYEQYF. The CDR3 DNA reads as TGTGCCAGCACCCAGGGGGACAGAGACTACGAGCAGTACTTC.

The chain has TRBV18 and TRBJ2-7, with D perhaps matching TRBD2 (6 bases). The germline CDR1 and CDR2 sequences are KGHSH and LQKENI. The V end lost 5 bases, the J end lost 8 bases, and 16 bases lay between the germline ends. The CDR3 totals 13 residues. The CDR3, as DNA: TGTGCCAGCTCAACTAGCCAACCTACGCAGCAGTACTTC. Translating gives CASSTSQPTQQYF.

This rearrangement joins TRBV28 to TRBJ2-2; tentative D call: TRBD1 (6 bases). This CDR3 spans 15 amino acids. The V end lost 3 bases, the J end lost 3 bases, and 11 bases lay between the germline ends. Germline V gene data show CDR1 as MDHEN and CDR2 as SYDVKM. The CDR3 here is CASSLGQGYTGELFF. The CDR3, as DNA: TGTGCCAGCAGTTTGGGGCAGGGGTACACCGGGGAGCTGTTTTTT.

The chain couples TRBV28 to TRBJ2-7, with D hard to call. The length of the CDR3 is 14 residues. Germline assignment: CDR1 MDHEN and CDR2 SYDVKM. Trimming removed 6 bases from V and 2 bases from J, with 14 bases in between. In nucleotides, the CDR3 is TGTGCCAGCAGACCTCATGGATATGCCTACGAGCAGTACTTC. It encodes CASRPHGYAYEQYF.

This chain joins TRBV28 and TRBJ2-7; no definite D call. Germline V gives CDR1 MDHEN, CDR2 SYDVKM. The CDR3 has 12 amino acids. The V and J ends lost 2 bases and 6 bases respectively, with 8 bases between them. The DNA for the CDR3 is TGTGCCAGCAGTTTAGTTTTCTCCGAGCAGTACTTC. The encoded protein is CASSLVFSEQYF.

The chain carries TRBV28 and TRBJ1-6; no firm D call. There are 20 residues in the CDR3. The V end lost 3 bases, the J end lost 8 bases, and 29 bases lay between the germline ends. Germline CDR1 and CDR2: MDHEN and SYDVKM. The CDR3 protein is CASSFRQSRVNVRNYSPLHF. The CDR3, as DNA: TGTGCCAGCAGTTTTAGGCAGTCAAGGGTGAACGTTCGGAATTATTCACCCCTCCACTTT.

The J gene is TRBJ1-5, the V gene TRBV18, with 9 bases lining up with TRBD1. V trimming: 6 bases; J trimming: 6 bases; junction bases outside the gene matches: 6. The CDR3 covers 14 residues. CDR1 and CDR2 from the germline V gene are KGHSH and LQKENI. The CDR3 DNA sequence: TGTGCCAGCTCGCGGACAGGGGTGGGTCAGCCCCAGCATTTT. Protein product: CASSRTGVGQPQHF.

The J gene is TRBJ1-1, the V gene TRBV5-1, with D uncertain. Germline values: CDR1 SGHRS, CDR2 YFSETQ. V was pared by 4 bases and J by 3 bases, with 10 bases between. The CDR3 runs to 13 residues. The CDR3: CASSPYADTEAFF. The CDR3 DNA is TGCGCCAGCAGCCCTTACGCTGACACTGAAGCTTTCTTT. Based on the CDR3 plus reference TRBV5-1 and TRBJ1-1, the full variable domain is KAGVTQTPRYLIKTRGQQVTLSCSPISGHRSVSWYQQTPGQGLQFLFEYFSETQRNKGNFPGRFSGRQFSNSRSEMNVSTLELGDSALYLCASSPYADTEAFFGQGTRLTVV.

The chain carries TRBV18 and TRBJ2-1; tentative D call: TRBD2 (5 bases). The CDR3 is 15 amino acids. The germline V gene has CDR1 KGHSH and CDR2 LQKENI. Trimming shortened V by 5 bases and J by 0 bases, and 11 bases separated the two germline ends. In DNA form, the CDR3 reads TGTGCCAGCTCATCCACTAGAAGCTCCTACAATGAGCAGTTCTTC. Translating gives CASSSTRSSYNEQFF.

The V call is TRBV5-8, the J call TRBJ2-7, with 10 bases identical to TRBD1. V was pared by 4 bases and J by 4 bases, with 5 bases of the junction left unmatched. Germline V gene data show CDR1 as SGHTS and CDR2 as YDEGEE. The CDR3 has 14 residues. CDR3 DNA: TGTGCCAGCAGCCGGGGACAGGGGAGTTACGAGCAGTACTTC. Protein: CASSRGQGSYEQYF.

The chain recombines TRBV2 with TRBJ1-1; 10 bases fit TRBD1. There are 15 residues in the CDR3. Germline CDR1 SNHLY, CDR2 FYNNEI. The V and J ends lost 6 bases and 2 bases, in that order; junction bases with no gene match: 6. This CDR3 reads CASRLETGGNTEAFF. The CDR3 coding sequence is TGTGCCAGCAGGCTCGAGACAGGGGGCAACACTGAAGCTTTCTTT.

J is TRBJ1-5 and V is TRBV27; D unresolved. This CDR3 is built from 13 residues. CDR1 and CDR2 (germline): MNHEY, SMNVEV (reference sequence). Trimming shortened V by 5 bases and J by 3 bases, and 8 bases separated the two germline ends. CDR3 coding DNA: TGTGCCAGCAGTAAAAGTCTCAATCAGCCCCAGCATTTT. Translated, it gives CASSKSLNQPQHF.

This clone showed up many times. The chain couples TRBV12-3 or TRBV12-4 to TRBJ1-6; D is perhaps TRBD1 (6 bases). V gave up 8 bases and J gave up 5 bases, with 10 bases separating them. The CDR3 contains 13 residues. The CDR3 spells CASRDTNNSPLHF. CDR3 DNA: TGTGCCAGCCGGGACACTAATAATTCACCCCTCCACTTT.

The V gene is TRBV6-4, the J gene TRBJ1-1; TRBD1 matches 9 bases. With V trimmed by 5 bases and J by 0 bases, 7 bases remained unmatched. In germline, CDR1 is MRHNA, CDR2 SNTAGT. The CDR3 is 16 amino acids. CDR3 bases: TGTGCCAGCAGTCCGGGACAGGGTTATTTGAACACTGAAGCTTTCTTT. Translated, it gives CASSPGQGYLNTEAFF.

The chain links TRBV5-4 to TRBJ1-6, with 10 bases lining up with TRBD1. The trim removed 3 bases at V and 9 bases at J, leaving 3 bases unmatched. The CDR3 length is 14 residues. CDR1 SGHNT and CDR2 YYREEE come from the germline V gene (reference sequence). CDR3 residues: CASSYRDRGSPLHF. CDR3 in DNA: TGTGCCAGCAGCTACCGGGACAGGGGTTCACCCCTCCACTTT.